Shown below are 25 T cell receptor beta chains from a single sample sequenced in a study of blood T cells in healthy people across ages. A J-beta primer mix and a sample-barcoded 5' primer were used in a second PCR of roughly 6 to 11 cycles. TCRdb re-derived calls from the 5' RACE reads in MiXCR, one entry per CDR3 protein. The sample lists about 1.6 million distinct CDR3 sequences; roughly 30% were seen once. What was sequenced was blood. Receptors originate from a woman in her thirties in good health.

V usage is TRBV10-3 and J usage is TRBJ2-1; 9 nucleotides align to TRBD2. With V trimmed by 6 bases and J by 8 bases, 11 bases remained unmatched. The CDR3 is 15 residues long. Germline CDR1 is ENHRY and CDR2 is SYGVKD. The CDR3 is CAIRSIAGVQDEQFF. In DNA form, the CDR3 reads TGTGCCATCAGGAGTATAGCGGGAGTGCAGGATGAGCAGTTCTTC.

V is TRBV7-9 and J is TRBJ2-3; 7 bases are a match to TRBD2. In germline, CDR1 is SEHNR, CDR2 FQNEAQ (reference sequence). This CDR3 is built from 17 residues. The junction had 9 bases not matched to a gene; V was cut back by 1 base and J by 2 bases. The CDR3 DNA is TGTGCCAGCAGCTTAGTTGGCGGGAGAACTCACACAGATACGCAGTATTTT. Its translation: CASSLVGGRTHTDTQYF.

The rearrangement uses TRBV24-1 and TRBJ1-5, with 8 bases fitting TRBD1. Germline loops: CDR1 KGHDR, CDR2 SFDVKD. This CDR3 is 13 amino acids long. The J segment lost 2 bases and the V segment lost 11 bases, leaving 4 bases of the junction unmatched. Here the CDR3 DNA reads TGTGCCATCCAGGGGGCAGGCAATCAGCCCCAGCATTTT. This codes for CAIQGAGNQPQHF.

The chain carries TRBV28 and TRBJ1-2; no clear D gene. The V gene's germline CDR1 is MDHEN and CDR2 SYDVKM. The germline V and J ends were trimmed by 1 base and 6 bases, with 12 bases remaining between them. The CDR3 covers 14 residues. This CDR3 is CASSLLMEENGYTF. CDR3 coding DNA: TGTGCCAGCAGTTTATTAATGGAGGAGAATGGCTACACCTTC.

There are many counts of this clonotype. V and J are TRBV4-1 and TRBJ2-7, with D possibly matching TRBD2 (6 bases). This CDR3 comprises 17 residues. Looked up from germline, CDR1 is MGHRA and CDR2 is YSYEKL. V lost 0 bases, J lost 1 base, and 16 bases lay in between. The CDR3 bases are TGCGCCAGCAGCCAAGATCAGAGCCTAGCGTATTCCTACGAGCAGTACTTC. Translated: CASSQDQSLAYSYEQYF.

The chain employs TRBV15 and TRBJ2-5; no clear D. The V end was cut by 9 bases, the J end by 5 bases, with 13 bases between. CDR1 is LNHNV and CDR2 is YYDKDF in the germline V gene (reference sequence). The CDR3 totals 12 residues. CDR3 in DNA: TGTGCCACTAGGTCGTCTGGGGAGACCCAGTACTTC. Encoded protein: CATRSSGETQYF.

The V and J genes are TRBV6-5 and TRBJ2-5, with 8 nucleotides matching TRBD2. In germline, CDR1 is MNHEY, CDR2 SVGAGI. V gave up 1 base and J gave up 5 bases; unmatched junction bases: 6. There are 15 residues in the CDR3. CDR3 coding DNA: TGTGCCAGCAGTTACTTAGGGACTAGTTTGGAGACCCAGTACTTC. It yields the protein CASSYLGTSLETQYF.

The rearrangement uses TRBV7-3 and TRBJ2-1; D is ambiguous. This CDR3 region has 15 residues. Germline CDR1 SGHTA, CDR2 FQGTGA. V shed 5 bases and J shed 11 bases, with 22 bases lying between them. The CDR3 DNA reads as TGTGCCAGCAGCCCTCATCCGACTGGTTTTGCCCAGCAGTTCTTC. It encodes CASSPHPTGFAQQFF.

This chain joins TRBV12-3 or TRBV12-4 and TRBJ2-3, with D perhaps being TRBD1 or TRBD2 (5 bases each). Trimming took off 3 bases at V and 5 bases at J, with 15 bases between the two ends. The CDR3 totals 15 residues. The CDR3 DNA follows: TGTGCCAGCAGTTTTTTGGTCGGGGACGGAGATACGCAGTATTTT. As protein: CASSFLVGDGDTQYF.

The chain is built from TRBV19 and TRBJ1-1; a possible D gene is TRBD1 (6 bases). The V gene lost 5 bases and the J gene lost 5 bases, with 15 bases spanning the gap. Per germline, CDR1 LNHDA and CDR2 SQIVND (reference sequence). This CDR3 is built from 14 residues. The CDR3 protein is CASSPSQGPTEAFF. Here the CDR3 DNA reads TGTGCCAGTAGTCCCTCACAGGGACCGACTGAAGCTTTCTTT.

The chain links TRBV2 to TRBJ2-1, with D unclear. With 6 bases removed from V and 0 bases from J, the gap between germline ends came to 21 bases. Germline lookup yields CDR1 SNHLY and CDR2 FYNNEI. The CDR3 consists of 18 residues. The CDR3 region is CASRQSPDIPSSYNEQFF. The CDR3 DNA sequence: TGTGCCAGCAGACAGAGCCCTGACATCCCGAGCTCCTACAATGAGCAGTTCTTC.

A note on this clonotype: Compared with germline, one end of the junction differs, possibly owing to a read error. The chain employs TRBV7-9 and TRBJ2-7; D ambiguous. Germline-derived CDR1 and CDR2 are SEHNR and FQNEAQ (reference sequence). CDR3 length equals 15 residues. The CDR3 region is CVSSPKAGVTYEQYF. CDR3 DNA: TGTGTCAGCAGCCCCAAGGCTGGGGTTACCTACGAGCAGTACTTC.

The count of this clonotype is one. The V and J genes are TRBV6-1 and TRBJ1-5; D is perhaps TRBD1 (5 bases). The germline gives CDR1 MNHNS, CDR2 SASEGT. Trimming removed 2 bases at V and 6 bases at J, with 14 bases between. The CDR3 spans 15 residues. DNA of the CDR3: TGTGCCAGCAGTGAATTTCGGGGGGTCGGTCAGCCCCAGCATTTT. Translating gives CASSEFRGVGQPQHF.

The chain recombines TRBV28 with TRBJ2-7, with TRBD2 identical over 7 bases. The CDR3 totals 15 residues. V lost 7 bases and J lost 3; bases outside the gene matches: 12. Germline CDR1 and CDR2: MDHEN and SYDVKM. The CDR3 loop is CASNTGHGTNYEQYF. DNA of the CDR3: TGTGCCAGCAATACCGGACACGGGACTAACTACGAGCAGTACTTC.

This clonotype was seen more than once but under ten times. This chain uses TRBV7-2 with TRBJ2-1; TRBD2 aligns across 13 bases. CDR3 length: 20 amino acids. In germline, CDR1 is SGHTA, CDR2 FQGNSA. The trim removed 1 base at V and 1 base at J, leaving 10 bases unmatched. DNA of the CDR3: TGTGCCAGCAGCTTAGAACCCGGACTAGCGGGAGCAGGATCCTACAATGAGCAGTTCTTC. This sequence encodes CASSLEPGLAGAGSYNEQFF.

This clonotype was counted a few times. The chain is built from TRBV25-1 and TRBJ2-5, with D perhaps matching TRBD1 (5 bases). Germline V CDR1 and CDR2: MGHDK, SYGVNS. V lost 9 bases to trimming and J lost 9 bases, with 8 bases between them. The CDR3 length is 9 residues. CDR3 region: CARGRPQYF. DNA for the CDR3: TGTGCCAGGGGGCGGCCCCAGTACTTC.

To note about this clonotype: Likely a read error: the CDR3 ends without its conserved phenylalanine or tryptophan. The rearrangement links TRBV5-1 to TRBJ2-3, with TRBD2 as a possible D gene (5 bases). V was trimmed by 4 bases and J by 4 bases, leaving 16 bases between them. There are 15 residues in the CDR3. CDR1 is SGHRS, CDR2 YFSETQ, per germline. CDR3 residues: CASSNGDAVADTQYS. The CDR3 DNA follows: TGCGCCAGCAGCAACGGGGATGCAGTCGCAGATACGCAGTATTCT.

Remarks on this clonotype: A much larger clonotype is one base distant, so this may be a read error. CDR3 protein: CSASPRVGDTQYF. The CDR3, as DNA: TGCAGTGCTAGCCCCAGAGTTGGAGATACGCAGTATTTT. The chain recombines TRBV20-1 with TRBJ2-3; D gene ambiguous. Germline assignment: CDR1 DFQATT and CDR2 SNEGSKA (reference sequence). This CDR3 has 13 amino acids. V was cut by 3 bases and J by 5 bases, with 12 bases left in between.

This chain uses TRBV15 with TRBJ2-5; TRBD2 aligns across 8 bases. Germline lookup yields CDR1 LNHNV and CDR2 YYDKDF (reference sequence). CDR3 length: 18 amino acids. The junction had 13 bases not matched to a gene; V was cut back by 0 bases and J by 4 bases. The CDR3 DNA reads as TGTGCCACCAGCAGAGATTTGGGGAGTTTAGCGGGGCTAGAGACCCAGTACTTC. Translated: CATSRDLGSLAGLETQYF.

For this clonotype: One end of the junction fails to match germline, which may point to a read error. This sequence joins TRBV2 and TRBJ2-7; D might be TRBD1 (6 bases). Per germline, CDR1 SNHLY and CDR2 FYNNEI. CDR3 size: 14 residues. The CDR3 DNA reads as TGTGCCAGCGCCCCGGGACATCTCTCCTGCGAGCAGTACTTC. Encoded protein: CASAPGHLSCEQYF.

The V gene is TRBV19, the J gene TRBJ1-1; D ambiguous. V lost 7 bases, J lost 1 base, and 4 bases lay in between. Per the germline V gene, CDR1 is LNHDA and CDR2 is SQIVND (reference sequence). There are 11 residues in the CDR3. DNA of the CDR3: TGTGCCAGTATTTGGAACACTGAAGCTTTCTTT. This gives the protein CASIWNTEAFF.

This clonotype was counted only a few times. The V call is TRBV6-1, the J call TRBJ2-2; no firm D call. The V gene's germline CDR1 is MNHNS and CDR2 SASEGT. This CDR3 has 15 residues. Trimming cost V 2 bases and J 0 bases, with 7 bases left between them. CDR3 protein: CASSEKGSNTGELFF. The CDR3 coding sequence is TGTGCCAGCAGTGAAAAAGGATCGAACACCGGGGAGCTGTTTTTT.

This sequence joins TRBV29-1 and TRBJ2-5; 10 positions match TRBD1. TRBJ2-7 explains the end of the DNA better; the J call may be wrong. The CDR3 totals 13 residues. From germline, CDR1 is SQVTM and CDR2 ANQGSEA. CDR3 residues: CSAGTGVTHEQYF. As DNA, the CDR3 is TGCAGCGCTGGGACAGGGGTCACCCACGAGCAGTACTTC.

This clonotype was detected only once. V and J are TRBV14 and TRBJ1-2, with unresolved D. V was pared by 4 bases and J by 0 bases, with 12 bases between. CDR3 length: 15 residues. Per germline, CDR1 SGHDN and CDR2 FVKESK. As DNA, the CDR3 is TGTGCCAGCAGCCGATACATAACGCCTAACTATGGCTACACCTTC. Translation: CASSRYITPNYGYTF.

On this clonotype itself: This may be a read error, as it is one base from a much larger clone. The chain uses TRBV29-1 and TRBJ1-6, with D possibly being TRBD1 (5 bases). The CDR3 is made up of 14 amino acids. The V end was cut by 4 bases, the J end by 7 bases, with 14 bases between. Germline V CDR1 and CDR2: SQVTM, ANQGSEA. The CDR3 bases are TGCAGCGTTGCTTCCGGGACCGGGAATTCACCCCTCCACTTT. It specifies CSVASGTGNSPLHF.